This paragraph covers one TCR beta chain sequence. Its antigen is not yet known. Qualities for individual bases were not recorded, and no much larger clone is one base off. The receptor library was made with the immunoSEQ multiplex PCR assay. For the multiplex PCR, a mixture combining 60 forward primers for TCR Vbeta segments and 13 reverse primers for TCR Jbeta segments was used. The CDR3 region of rearranged TCR beta genes was amplified from genomic DNA with a multiplex PCR assay. Amplified TCR beta libraries were sequenced as 87-base-pair reads on the Illumina HiSeq System. For the original study's pipeline: A later analysis counted 65 million to 90 million unique TCR beta chains across the 666 repertoires, and about 10 million of these chains were shared by at least two donors. A nearest-neighbor algorithm error-corrected the raw reads and collapsed the reads into unique sequences, merging closely related sequences to remove PCR and sequencing errors. Alignment of CDR3 sequences to IMGT reference sequences was used to assign V, D and J gene segments. For a sequence to be retained, a match of at least six nucleotides to both a V gene segment and a J gene segment was required. A rearrangement was called productive if the CDR3 had no stop codons and remained in frame with V and J, and every other rearrangement was called non-productive. CDR3 was defined according to IMGT convention as the region running from the second conserved V-encoded cysteine to the conserved J-encoded phenylalanine. The earlier analysis of some 550 of the donors excluded any sequence lacking an unambiguous match to a single V gene segment. An earlier analysis of 587 of the donors classified V segments as functional when productive rearrangements were above 56.7% and as segregating when the standard deviation between donors was above 5%. A statistical classification framework was built to diagnose cytomegalovirus status from the catalog of TCR beta chain sequences. In a later analysis, TCR nucleotide sequences were compared against IMGT/GENE-DB human TR gene sequences so that V and J genes could be assigned. Using the TCRdist pipeline, a later analysis assigned CDR3 sequences along with most-parsimonious VDJ recombination scenarios. In a later analysis, each TCR beta chain was defined by its CDR3 amino acid sequence together with its V-gene family, and reads without a unique V-gene family were excluded. To address suspected cross-contamination and a sequencing artifact, a later analysis removed several hundred highly shared, low-generation-probability nucleotide sequences. For each public chain, a later analysis derived a clonal expansion index from normalized ranks of inferred template counts within each repertoire. A later analysis computed generation probabilities with a VDJ recombination model fitted to out-of-frame rearrangements, and checked the results against IGoR. In a later analysis, TCR-TCR, TCR-HLA and TCR-CMV co-occurrence was scored with hypergeometric tests, and a repertoire-size bias correction was applied to TCR pairs. False discovery rates were estimated in a later analysis by permuting HLA or CMV assignments 20 times. In a later analysis, co-occurring TCRs were grouped using DBSCAN, with TCRdist sequence similarity added in when clustering inside HLA-allele-positive subsets. Repertoires with fewer than 30,000 or more than 120,000 public chains were left out of co-occurrence clustering, as were about 5 repertoires with anomalous nucleotide sharing. The table was pulled from immuneACCESS by TCRdb, which kept in-frame rearrangements only. Such tables lose some clones; where checked, under half of the loss comes from unresolved V genes, and the rest has no known cause. The V and J calls and the clone size are those of that table, but D and trimming were determined from the DNA. This sample comprises 150,000 or so clones, approximately 74% of them detected only once. The ten largest account for 4.3% of the sample.

The CDR3 runs 15 residues from the cysteine to the phenylalanine. Only CDR3 DNA is held: 45 bases, read in frame from base 1. At the junction V is shortened by 1 base and J by 2 bases, with 9 bases in between. CDR1 SNHLY and CDR2 FYNNEI are derived from the germline V gene. In total, more than 500 healthy bone marrow donors made up the cohort. All cohort members were sampled while nominally healthy, although unrecorded immune exposures were likely present. The donor was CMV seropositive and was included in the group of approximately 300 seropositive cohort members. Every donor gave a peripheral blood sample, and the peripheral blood mononuclear cells from that sample were used for TCR beta sequencing. Genomic DNA was extracted from the blood cell samples with the Qiagen DNeasy Blood Extraction Kit. The sample is drawn from a study of cytomegalovirus exposure and HLA in healthy donors (dated by TCRdb to about 2017). Regarding the complete study: An earlier analysis of several hundred of the donors reported 250 to 300 Gb of sequence data and approximately 110 million unique TCR beta sequences from approximately 180 million T cells. Rather than drawing on any new phenotypic data, the later analysis identified candidate immune exposures from TCR beta sequences and the way those sequences occurred across donors. Donor age, sex, ethnicity and CMV serostatus were compiled alongside the repertoire data. A later genetic analysis used genome-wide SNP genotypes for about three fifths of the roughly 700 donors, treating that subset as a discovery cohort. Besides the first cohort of roughly 660 subjects, a separate validation cohort made up of 120 different subjects was used. About five DR-DQ haplotypes were treated as single units for association and clustering because of strong linkage in the cohort. An earlier analysis of approximately 580 of the donors used high-throughput TCR beta sequencing to judge whether each TCR beta V gene segment behaved as functional or pseudogenic. The genetic ancestry cluster associated with self-reported Caucasian donors included about four fifths of the approximately 430 genotyped donors. To predict cytomegalovirus infection status, the study brought together high-throughput TCR immunosequencing, statistical association of individual TCRs with disease status, and machine learning. The study profiled the T cell repertoires of fewer than 850 subjects by immunosequencing and related them to cytomegalovirus serostatus. A later analysis re-analyzed previously published TCR beta repertoires from 666 donors and added high-resolution HLA genotyping to study TCR occurrence patterns. The study was designed to test whether signatures of past pathogen exposure could be identified by cataloging public T cell receptors. On average, roughly 240,000 unique TCR beta nucleotide sequences were sequenced per donor among some 430 genotyped donors of the cohort, with about 17% of those sequences being non-productive. Typing coverage varied by locus: roughly 629-640 donors for A, B, C, DRB1 and DQB1; around 560 for DQA1; nearly 610 for DPA1; about 450 for DPB1. HLA typing included class I and class II loci at four-digit resolution. An early release covering over 500 HLA-typed donors comprised 250 to 350 gigabases of sequencing data and approximately 80 million unique TCR sequences. All discovery cohort repertoires had been generated using a single sequencing platform.

Overall results and qualifications from the work: According to a later analysis, most CMV-associated TCR beta chains appeared to be HLA-restricted, and the HLA associations seemed to be driven largely by CMV exposure. Because the 87-base-pair reads could not distinguish some IMGT-functional V segments, including TRBV6-2 and TRBV6-3, those segments were excluded. While some public TCRs were present in many individuals, most TCR sequences turned up only very rarely across donors. For the cohort, immune exposure information was limited to CMV serostatus. A further reported finding was that TCR beta sequences accurately predicted the HLA-A and HLA-B alleles for most subjects in the first cohort. Broadly in line with IMGT annotations, most TCR beta V segments showed up in productive rearrangements about 87% or about 30% of the time in an earlier analysis of around 600 of the donors. In this cohort, only TCR beta chains were sequenced, and detectable features were limited by the absence of alpha or paired-chain data. A cluster of highly shared sequence variants was judged likely to represent a technical artifact of the sequencing pipeline. In both the original and validation cohorts, the classifier was reported to diagnose cytomegalovirus status with high specificity and sensitivity. A later analysis found that HLA-associated TCR beta chains were more clonally expanded and had lower generation probabilities than equally common non-associated chains. Assigning TCR associations to individual alleles was difficult when HLA alleles, especially DR and DQ, strongly co-occurred. According to a later analysis, TCR association rates differed among HLA loci, with DRB1 alleles showing the most associated TCRs and HLA-C alleles showing the fewest. Correlated functional status among segregating V segments might reflect linkage disequilibrium, but an unknown experimental factor could not be ruled out. Compared with the approximately 600-donor mean, donors in an Asian-associated ancestry cluster had fewer N-insertions in productive TCRs, according to a later genetic analysis. It was suggested by the authors that the approach could potentially be generalized to other disease states and immunological phenotypes. A total of 150 or so TCR beta chains were listed by the study as associated with cytomegalovirus. The presence/absence analyses assumed that sequencing depth was roughly uniform across donors, and that assumption may not be true. The earlier analysis of some 540 of the donors excluded 15 to 20 rarely observed V segments, including chromosome 9 orphons, because counts were too low. An association between a missense DCLRE1C variant and V-gene and J-gene trimming of TCR beta chains was found in a later genetic analysis and replicated in an independent cohort. A few of the identified cytomegalovirus-associated TCR beta chains were confirmed in vitro to be specific for cytomegalovirus antigens. Because some donors lacked HLA typing at each locus, the association tests relied only on the typed subset. In a later analysis, 15,000 to 20,000 TCR beta sequences were associated with specific HLA alleles at a false discovery rate of 0.05. In a later analysis, several top co-occurrence clusters were reported to appear linked to parvovirus B19, influenza, CMV and Epstein-Barr virus.

The chain is made from TRBV2 and TRBJ1-5, with the D gene not confidently named. This clonotype was sampled from a man younger than 30 in good health and CMV-seropositive. Specimen: PBMCs. The nucleotide sequence is TGTGCCAGCAGTGAAGAGGCCACAGGCAATCAGCCCCAGCATTTT. It translates as CASSEEATGNQPQHF.